This record looks at one T cell receptor beta chain sequence and its context. The target antigen is unknown. These data are taken from a study of T cells after yellow fever vaccination. Study-wide context: The SMART-Seq v4 Ultra Low Input method served to prepare the low-cell-number fractions.

Using its own MiXCR run on the 5' RACE reads, TCRdb lists one record per CDR3 protein. This table has approximately 610,000 distinct CDR3 sequences, about a sixth appearing once. General study points: Reappearance after the booster was seen for most primary-vaccination clones, at 96% CD4 and 75% to 90% CD8. Just a small share of clonotypes turned up in the CD4 compartment as well as the CD8 compartment. Bulk-population clonotypes that are abundant could appear as contaminants in FACS-sorted repertoires.

This specimen consisted of PBMCs, obtained 5 to 6 days after the first yellow fever vaccination. This sequence originates from a man aged 18 to 35 who received the YFV17D yellow fever vaccine.

The CDR3 sequence: CASSLWGRQDGGYTF. CDR3 nucleotides: TGTGCCAGCAGTTTATGGGGTCGGCAGGATGGTGGCTACACCTTC. The rearrangement joins TRBV12-3 or TRBV12-4 to TRBJ1-2; no clear D gene. There are 15 residues in the CDR3. V lost 2 bases to trimming and J lost 7 bases, with 17 bases between them.